Below, 31 T cell receptor beta chains from the same sample are listed, as sequenced in a study of blood T cell repertoires in COVID-19. Assay used: immunoSEQ multiplex PCR; TCRdb lists only in-frame clones, some missing. Altogether around 290,000 clones are present, roughly 90% being singletons, with the ten largest covering 0.95% to 1.2%. The sample comprised PBMCs or T cells enriched from blood (not recorded which). These TCRs come from a woman aged 25 to 39 who had recovered from COVID-19.

The V gene is TRBV9, the J gene TRBJ1-1; TRBD1 agrees at 8 bases. With V trimmed by 4 bases and J by 4 bases, 3 bases remained unmatched. Per the germline V gene, CDR1 is SGDLS and CDR2 is YYNGEE. The CDR3 covers 13 residues. This CDR3 reads CASSTGGLTEAFF. The CDR3 nucleotides are TGTGCCAGCAGCACAGGGGGGCTCACTGAAGCTTTCTTT.

The rearrangement uses TRBV12-3 or TRBV12-4 and TRBJ1-3; 9 bases match TRBD1. This CDR3 has 13 residues. The ends lost 7 bases at V and 6 bases at J; junction bases unmatched: 4. The CDR3 region is CASTWTGANTIYF. The CDR3 nucleotides are TGTGCCAGCACCTGGACAGGGGCAAACACCATATATTTT.

This chain joins TRBV4-2 and TRBJ2-7, with 11 bases lining up with TRBD2. This CDR3 spans 20 amino acids. The ends lost 0 bases at V and 5 bases at J; junction bases unmatched: 18. CDR1 is LGHNA, CDR2 YNFKEQ, per germline. The CDR3 sequence: CASSQDSMRTSGPGGHEQYF. The CDR3, as DNA: TGTGCCAGCAGCCAAGATAGTATGAGGACTAGCGGGCCAGGAGGGCACGAGCAGTACTTC.

This clone was seen only once. This rearrangement joins TRBV5-8 to TRBJ2-7; TRBD1 matches at 7 bases. V shed 4 bases and J 4 bases; nucleotides not matched to a gene: 5. Germline V gene data show CDR1 as SGHTS and CDR2 as YDEGEE. The CDR3 contains 13 residues. In DNA form, the CDR3 reads TGTGCCAGCAGCACCCGGGACAGTTACGAGCAGTACTTC. Protein product: CASSTRDSYEQYF.

The rearrangement uses TRBV29-1 and TRBJ2-1; D is undetermined. Per the germline V gene, CDR1 is SQVTM and CDR2 is ANQGSEA. The CDR3 runs 12 residues. Trimming cost V 4 bases and J 12 bases, with 16 bases left between them. CDR3 sequence: CSVARNPPSQFF. As DNA, the CDR3 is TGCAGCGTTGCGCGGAACCCCCCCTCGCAGTTCTTC.

The gene calls are TRBV29-1 and TRBJ2-1; the match to TRBD1 covers 9 bases. The germline gives CDR1 SQVTM, CDR2 ANQGSEA. V lost 1 base, J lost 7 bases, and 8 bases stayed unmatched. The CDR3 contains 15 residues. Here the CDR3 reads CSVEGGGTGLNEQFF. CDR3 DNA: TGCAGCGTTGAAGGAGGAGGGACAGGGCTAAATGAGCAGTTCTTC.

V gene TRBV27 combines with J gene TRBJ2-1; 13 bases agree with TRBD2. The V gene end was trimmed by 4 bases and the J gene end by 3 bases; junction bases not matched to a gene: 6. Per the germline V gene, CDR1 is MNHEY and CDR2 is SMNVEV (reference sequence). CDR3 length equals 17 residues. CDR3 DNA sequence: TGTGCCAGCAGTTCCTCAGGACTAGCGGGGGTCTACAATGAGCAGTTCTTC. Translating gives CASSSSGLAGVYNEQFF.

The V gene is TRBV11-2, the J gene TRBJ2-7; no definite D call. CDR1 and CDR2 from the germline V gene are SGHAT and FQNNGV. The CDR3 extends over 13 amino acids. V lost 1 base, J lost 3 bases, and 7 bases lay in between. Here the CDR3 reads CASSLGLDYEQYF. Written as DNA, the CDR3 is TGTGCCAGCAGCTTAGGCCTAGACTACGAGCAGTACTTC.

This clone was recorded only once. This chain connects TRBV3-1 (or the pseudogene TRBV3-2) to TRBJ1-2, with TRBD1 identical over 7 bases. CDR1 is LGHDT, CDR2 YNNKEL, per germline (reference sequence). J lost 1 base, V lost 3 bases, and 8 bases had no gene match. CDR3 length equals 16 residues. Here the CDR3 DNA reads TGTGCCAGCAGCCAGACGGACAGGATGAGTAACTATGGCTACACCTTC. This gives the protein CASSQTDRMSNYGYTF.

This CDR3 is CASSFSGSYNEQFF. Written as DNA, the CDR3 is TGTGCCAGCAGCTTTAGCGGGAGTTACAATGAGCAGTTCTTC. This chain links TRBV5-4 with TRBJ2-1, with 9 positions matching TRBD2. The trim removed 2 bases at V and 4 bases at J, leaving 1 base unmatched. The V gene's germline CDR1 is SGHNT and CDR2 YYREEE (reference sequence). The CDR3 is 14 residues long.

The rearrangement links TRBV4-2 to TRBJ1-1; D remains unclear. The length of the CDR3 is 14 residues. The V gene lost 1 base and the J gene lost 5 bases, with 11 bases spanning the gap. CDR1 is LGHNA and CDR2 is YNFKEQ in the germline V gene. CDR3 coding DNA: TGTGCCAGCAGCCAAGCGCGGGTTGAGACTGAAGCTTTCTTT. Amino acid sequence: CASSQARVETEAFF.

This chain uses TRBV19 with TRBJ2-3; TRBD1 matches 11 bases. CDR1 and CDR2 (germline): LNHDA, SQIVND (reference sequence). The CDR3 is 18 amino acids. Trimming took 3 bases from V and 2 from J; bases not matched to a gene: 10. The CDR3 DNA sequence: TGTGCCAGTAGTATTGGATTCGGGACAGGGGGTCTCACAGATACGCAGTATTTT. It is translated as CASSIGFGTGGLTDTQYF.

This clone occurred once. The chain combines TRBV7-2 with TRBJ1-1; D not certain. The length of the CDR3 is 13 residues. The germline gives CDR1 SGHTA, CDR2 FQGNSA. V was clipped by 1 base and J by 5 bases, with 8 bases between them. Written as DNA, the CDR3 is TGTGCCAGCAGCTTAGTGGAGGCAACTGAAGCTTTCTTT. This translates into CASSLVEATEAFF.

The chain employs TRBV7-2 and TRBJ1-6, with a possible D match to TRBD1 (6 bases). Germline V gene lookup returns CDR1 SGHTA and CDR2 FQGNSA. CDR3 length equals 17 residues. V was clipped by 5 bases and J by 7 bases, with 21 bases between them. The CDR3 DNA is TGTGCCAGCAGCCCCCACGGGAAGGGGGTCTGGAATTCACCCCTCCACTTT. It encodes CASSPHGKGVWNSPLHF. The variable domain in full, completed from reference TRBV7-2 and TRBJ1-6, reads GAGVSQSPSNKVTEKGKDVELRCDPISGHTALYWYRQSLGQGLEFLIYFQGNSAPDKSGLPSDRFSAERTGGSVSTLTIQRTQQEDSAVYLCASSPHGKGVWNSPLHFGNGTRLTVT.

The J gene is TRBJ2-7, the V gene TRBV9; D call uncertain. In germline, CDR1 is SGDLS, CDR2 YYNGEE. The CDR3 sequence is 14 residues long. The germline V and J ends were trimmed by 0 bases and 1 base, with 8 bases remaining between them. CDR3 amino acids: CASSVAGRSYEQYF. In nucleotides, the CDR3 is TGTGCCAGCAGCGTAGCGGGTCGATCCTACGAGCAGTACTTC.

The V gene is TRBV28, the J gene TRBJ1-1, with 9 bases fitting TRBD1. CDR1 is MDHEN and CDR2 is SYDVKM in the germline V gene. After removal of 5 bases from V and 4 bases from J, the junction contained 11 bases not matched to a gene. The CDR3 sequence is 16 residues long. CDR3 protein: CASSILHGTGTTEAFF. In DNA, the CDR3 is TGTGCCAGCAGTATTTTACACGGGACAGGGACCACTGAAGCTTTCTTT.

There are a few counts of this clone. The chain uses TRBV7-2 and TRBJ1-1; 9 bases agree with TRBD1. This CDR3 region has 15 residues. Germline CDR1 reads SGHTA; CDR2 reads FQGNSA. V shed 6 bases, J shed 0 bases, and the junction held 5 bases outside the gene matches. The CDR3 loop is CASRLDRGMNTEAFF. Here the CDR3 DNA reads TGTGCCAGCAGGCTAGACAGGGGGATGAACACTGAAGCTTTCTTT.

The V and J genes are TRBV10-1 and TRBJ2-1; 9 bases are a match to TRBD1. The CDR3 is 15 residues long. The germline V gene has CDR1 WNHNN and CDR2 SYGVQD (reference sequence). V shed 4 bases, J shed 5 bases, and the junction held 6 bases outside the gene matches. The CDR3, as DNA: TGCGCCAGCAGTGGCACAGGGGGCGCGGACAATGAGCAGTTCTTC. This encodes CASSGTGGADNEQFF.

The chain has TRBV5-1 and TRBJ1-2; the D gene is possibly TRBD1 (5 bases). Deletions cut 4 bases from V and 1 base from J, with 8 bases between. The CDR3 runs 13 residues. Per germline, CDR1 SGHRS and CDR2 YFSETQ. The CDR3 nucleotides read TGCGCCAGCAGCCCGGGGGGTAACTATGGCTACACCTTC. Amino acid sequence: CASSPGGNYGYTF.

In DNA form, the CDR3 reads TGTGCCAGCAGCCACAGGGAATTTTGGACTAGCGGCAATGAGCAGTTCTTC. Protein: CASSHREFWTSGNEQFF. The V gene is TRBV3-1 (or the pseudogene TRBV3-2), the J gene TRBJ2-1, with TRBD2 identical over 10 bases. The CDR3 loop spans 17 amino acids. Germline V gene data show CDR1 as LGHDT and CDR2 as YNNKEL (reference sequence). The V and J ends lost 3 bases and 6 bases, in that order; junction bases with no gene match: 11.

Turning to this clone: This sample includes further DNA sequences coding for the same CDR3. The V gene is TRBV30, the J gene TRBJ1-6; the match to TRBD1 covers 9 bases. From germline, CDR1 is GTSNPN and CDR2 SVGIG (reference sequence). The junction had 6 bases not matched to a gene; V was cut back by 2 bases and J by 10 bases. The CDR3 has 14 residues. The CDR3 DNA reads as TGTGCCTGGAGTATAGGACAGGGGAACTCACCCCTCCACTTT. Translating gives CAWSIGQGNSPLHF.

V usage is TRBV7-9 and J usage is TRBJ2-3; perhaps TRBD2 as D (6 bases). This CDR3 has 15 residues. Germline V gene sequence: CDR1 SEHNR, CDR2 FQNEAQ (reference sequence). The ends were cut back, 0 bases at V and 4 bases at J, with 11 bases in the middle. CDR3 coding DNA: TGTGCCAGCAGCTTAGCGCTGGGGGGTTCAGATACGCAGTATTTT. This gives the protein CASSLALGGSDTQYF.

The table lists this clone with a count of one. The rearrangement joins TRBV7-3 to TRBJ2-3; 7 bases fit TRBD2. The CDR3 contains 14 residues. V shed 5 bases, J shed 5 bases, and the junction held 7 bases outside the gene matches. Germline V gene sequence: CDR1 SGHTA, CDR2 FQGTGA. In nucleotides, the CDR3 is TGTGCCAGCAGCAGAACTGGGGGGGAAGATACGCAGTATTTT. It is translated as CASSRTGGEDTQYF. The complete variable domain, with remaining parts taken from reference TRBV7-3 and TRBJ2-3, reads GAGVSQTPSNKVTEKGKYVELRCDPISGHTALYWYRQSLGQGPEFLIYFQGTGAADDSGLPNDRFFAVRPEGSVSTLKIQRTERGDSAVYLCASSRTGGEDTQYFGPGTRLTVL.

The chain carries TRBV9 and TRBJ2-2, with D possibly TRBD2 on 6 matching bases. Trimming removed 0 bases at V and 4 bases at J, with 13 bases between. Germline assignment: CDR1 SGDLS and CDR2 YYNGEE. The CDR3 covers 16 residues. CDR3 region: CASSVATGVGTGELFF. CDR3 coding DNA: TGTGCCAGCAGCGTAGCCACGGGAGTTGGCACCGGGGAGCTGTTTTTT.

The chain has TRBV28 and TRBJ2-4; weak D call: TRBD2 (7 bases). Germline CDR1 and CDR2: MDHEN and SYDVKM. CDR3 length: 15 residues. The V end was cut by 7 bases, the J end by 7 bases, with 20 bases between. CDR3 sequence (DNA): TGTGCCAGCATCCCCTCCGGGGGGCCTTTGAACATTCAGTACTTC. It codes for CASIPSGGPLNIQYF. Combining the CDR3 with reference TRBV28 and TRBJ2-4 gives the whole variable domain DVKVTQSSRYLVKRTGEKVFLECVQDMDHENMFWYRQDPGLGLRLIYFSYDVKMKEKGDIPEGYSVSREKKERFSLILESASTNQTSMYLCASIPSGGPLNIQYFGAGTRLSVL.

The V call is TRBV28, the J call TRBJ2-7; 8 bases match TRBD2. The CDR3 runs to 16 residues. Germline V gene lookup returns CDR1 MDHEN and CDR2 SYDVKM. Trimming at V came to 7 bases and at J to 8 bases, leaving 19 bases not matched to a gene. The DNA for the CDR3 is TGTGCCAGCAACCCAGCCCCACTAGCGGATACCTCTAAGCAGTACTTC. This translates into CASNPAPLADTSKQYF. The whole variable domain, remainder taken from reference TRBV28 and TRBJ2-7, is DVKVTQSSRYLVKRTGEKVFLECVQDMDHENMFWYRQDPGLGLRLIYFSYDVKMKEKGDIPEGYSVSREKKERFSLILESASTNQTSMYLCASNPAPLADTSKQYFGPGTRLTVT.

The V gene is TRBV30, the J gene TRBJ1-3; tentatively, D is TRBD1 (5 bases). Trimming removed 4 bases at V and 3 bases at J, with 7 bases between. This CDR3 has 12 amino acids. The germline gives CDR1 GTSNPN, CDR2 SVGIG (reference sequence). The CDR3 DNA reads as TGTGCCTGGACTCAGGGTGGAAACACCATATATTTT. Translated, it gives CAWTQGGNTIYF.

The chain links TRBV5-5 to TRBJ1-3; TRBD1 is a possible D gene (6 bases). Between the trimmed V and J ends, which lost 5 bases and 2 bases, there was a span of 11 bases. CDR1 and CDR2 from the germline V gene are SGHKS and YYEKEE (reference sequence). CDR3 length: 14 amino acids. The CDR3 bases are TGTGCCAGCAGGAAAACAGGGACTGGAAACACCATATATTTT. Translation gives CASRKTGTGNTIYF.

This clone was observed a handful of times. The chain carries TRBV6-2 or TRBV6-3 and TRBJ2-7, with TRBD1 matching over 10 bases. The trim removed 2 bases at V and 6 bases at J, leaving 7 bases unmatched. This CDR3 has 15 amino acids. Germline V gives CDR1 MNHEY, CDR2 SVGEGT. In DNA form, the CDR3 reads TGTGCCAGCAGTTACCCTTGGACAGGGGGAGGCGAGCAGTACTTC. This sequence encodes CASSYPWTGGGEQYF.

Remarks on this clone: Other DNA sequences of this sample code for an identical CDR3. The chain links TRBV5-1 to TRBJ1-6, with D maybe TRBD1 (6 bases). V was trimmed by 4 bases and J by 7 bases, leaving 12 bases between them. The CDR3 covers 14 residues. Germline V lookup: CDR1 SGHRS, CDR2 YFSETQ. CDR3 nucleotides: TGCGCCAGCAGCCTTGGACAGTTAAATTCACCCCTCCACTTT. It yields the protein CASSLGQLNSPLHF.

CDR3 sequence reads: CASSPYISGNTIYF. Here the CDR3 DNA reads TGTGCCAGTAGCCCTTACATCTCTGGAAACACCATATATTTT. The chain employs TRBV19 and TRBJ1-3; D unresolved. This CDR3 has 14 amino acids. With 6 bases removed from V and 0 bases from J, the gap between germline ends came to 9 bases. Germline CDR1 reads LNHDA; CDR2 reads SQIVND (reference sequence).